This T cell receptor beta chain was sequenced during a study of tumor and adjacent non-tumor tissue in lung cancer. The wider study: Patients comprised some eleven adenocarcinoma, a couple of squamous cell carcinoma and 1 small cell lung cancer. Patients were aged roughly 30 to 76, around ten men and about five women, stage I to III. On average, productive TCRbeta reads reached about 4.2 million per sample.

This clonotype was seen more than once but under ten times. One end of the junction fails to match germline, which may point to a read error. This sample's RNA came from whole unsorted tissue. A modified ARM-PCR protocol with three rounds of nested PCR amplified TCRbeta. Each CDR3 protein is one row after TCRdb ran MiXCR on the multiplex PCR reads. The sample lists roughly 81,000 distinct CDR3 sequences, about two thirds occurring once. This TCR came from a woman in her 70s with non-small cell lung cancer. The sequenced sample consisted of lung tumor tissue.

Here the CDR3 reads CASDLLAEGLIYGYTF. CDR3 nucleotides: TGTGCCAGCGACTTGCTTGCGGAGGGACTGATCTATGGTTACACCTTC. V usage is TRBV5-4 and J usage is TRBJ1-2; maybe TRBD1 (5 bases). The CDR3 is made up of 16 amino acids. Germline V gene lookup returns CDR1 SGHNT and CDR2 YYREEE (reference sequence).